A single sample gave rise to the 32 T cell receptor beta chains below, sequenced in a study of shared clonotypes between healthy human individuals. Sequenced by immunoSEQ multiplex PCR; TCRdb stores in-frame clones only, minus some. This table has approximately 1.4 million clones, approximately 98% appearing once. The sample was naive CD4+ T cells sorted from blood. The subset here: CD45RA+ positively selected. The receptors shown here come from a man aged 30 to 45 in good health.

The chain is built from TRBV15 and TRBJ2-1; D is uncertain. V gave up 0 bases and J gave up 8 bases, with 2 bases separating them. CDR1 and CDR2 (germline): LNHNV, YYDKDF (reference sequence). This CDR3 spans 11 amino acids. This CDR3 is CATSREDEQFF. The CDR3 region has the DNA TGTGCCACCAGCAGAGAGGATGAGCAGTTCTTC.

As regards this clone: Other DNA sequences within the sample encode an identical CDR3. This sequence joins TRBV18 and TRBJ2-3; D unresolved. This CDR3 is 14 amino acids long. Germline CDR1 KGHSH, CDR2 LQKENI. V was shortened by 3 bases and J by 2 bases, with 9 bases between the two germline ends. The CDR3 DNA follows: TGTGCCAGCTCACCCCTGCGTTCCACAGATACGCAGTATTTT. Translation gives CASSPLRSTDTQYF.

A note on this clone: Other nucleotide sequences in the sample specify the same CDR3. V is TRBV7-9 and J is TRBJ1-1; D remains unclear. Germline values: CDR1 SEHNR, CDR2 FQNEAQ (reference sequence). The length of the CDR3 is 13 residues. V was pared by 5 bases and J by 1 base, with 8 bases between. The CDR3 loop is CASSLRPNTEAFF. The DNA for the CDR3 is TGTGCCAGCAGCCTACGGCCGAACACTGAAGCTTTCTTT.

V and J are TRBV27 and TRBJ2-1; 9 bases are a match to TRBD2. CDR1 is MNHEY and CDR2 is SMNVEV in the germline V gene (reference sequence). This CDR3 spans 16 amino acids. The V gene end was trimmed by 2 bases and the J gene end by 3 bases; junction bases not matched to a gene: 5. In DNA, the CDR3 is TGTGCCAGCAGTTTAGCGACTAGCGGATTCTACAATGAGCAGTTCTTC. Translated, it gives CASSLATSGFYNEQFF.

This sequence joins TRBV29-1 and TRBJ2-5; a weak D match, TRBD2 (5 bases). Germline V gene data show CDR1 as SQVTM and CDR2 as ANQGSEA. Deletions cut 4 bases from V and 1 base from J, with 7 bases between. This CDR3 comprises 12 residues. CDR3 loop: CSVARVQETQYF. In DNA, the CDR3 is TGCAGCGTTGCGAGGGTCCAAGAGACCCAGTACTTC.

The gene calls are TRBV9 and TRBJ1-2; D call uncertain. V was shortened by 0 bases and J by 0 bases, with 15 bases between the two germline ends. The CDR3 consists of 17 residues. Germline V gene sequence: CDR1 SGDLS, CDR2 YYNGEE. The CDR3 reads CASSVAGADLANYGYTF. CDR3 in DNA: TGTGCCAGCAGCGTAGCTGGCGCAGACCTCGCTAACTATGGCTACACCTTC.

In DNA, the CDR3 is TGCGCCAGCAGCCAAGATGAAGGGGGTTCCTACGAGCAGTACTTC. Its protein is CASSQDEGGSYEQYF. The rearrangement joins TRBV4-1 to TRBJ2-7, with D possibly being TRBD1 (6 bases). The CDR3 contains 15 residues. Germline V gene lookup returns CDR1 MGHRA and CDR2 YSYEKL. V was clipped by 0 bases and J by 1 base, with 10 bases between them.

This clone was detected only once. This rearrangement joins TRBV29-1 to TRBJ2-1; 7 bases align to TRBD2. This CDR3 has 16 amino acids. Looked up from germline, CDR1 is SQVTM and CDR2 is ANQGSEA. V shed 1 base, J shed 4 bases, and the junction held 10 bases outside the gene matches. The CDR3 region has the DNA TGCAGCGTTGAAGGGGGAAAAACGGGAGGATACAATGAGCAGTTCTTC. It is translated as CSVEGGKTGGYNEQFF.

The chain uses TRBV5-5 and TRBJ2-5; TRBD2 is a possible D gene (5 bases). CDR1 SGHKS and CDR2 YYEKEE come from the germline V gene (reference sequence). The CDR3 contains 14 residues. V lost 3 bases, J lost 3 bases, and 12 bases lay in between. The CDR3 here is CASSSRRTEETQYF. CDR3 sequence (DNA): TGTGCCAGCAGCTCCCGGAGGACGGAAGAGACCCAGTACTTC.

The chain links TRBV5-5 to TRBJ2-7, with D hard to call. From germline, CDR1 is SGHKS and CDR2 YYEKEE (reference sequence). This CDR3 has 12 residues. Trimming pared 5 bases from V and 3 bases from J, leaving 9 bases between. The CDR3 sequence is CASSLRLYEQYF. The CDR3 DNA reads as TGTGCCAGCAGTCTTCGTCTCTACGAGCAGTACTTC.

This chain uses TRBV6-1 with TRBJ2-7; 7 bases align to TRBD2. The CDR3 runs to 14 residues. V shed 7 bases and J 2 bases; nucleotides not matched to a gene: 8. The V gene's germline CDR1 is MNHNS and CDR2 SASEGT. CDR3 residues: CASTVGLQTYEQYF. The CDR3 DNA reads TGTGCCAGCACCGTGGGACTACAGACCTACGAGCAGTACTTC.

V gene TRBV19 combines with J gene TRBJ2-7; 9 nucleotides match TRBD1. Germline V gene sequence: CDR1 LNHDA, CDR2 SQIVND (reference sequence). With 6 bases clipped from V and 2 bases from J, the junction kept 5 bases outside the gene matches. The CDR3 loop spans 14 amino acids. For the CDR3, the DNA is TGTGCCAGTAGAGACAGGGGGACTACCTACGAGCAGTACTTC. Translated: CASRDRGTTYEQYF.

The rearrangement uses TRBV2 and TRBJ2-5; no definite D call. Germline V gives CDR1 SNHLY, CDR2 FYNNEI. This CDR3 has 14 residues. V lost 1 base to trimming and J lost 5 bases, with 11 bases between them. The CDR3 DNA follows: TGTGCCAGCAGTGAAGGTCTAGTGGGTGAGACCCAGTACTTC. Translated, it gives CASSEGLVGETQYF.

The V and J genes are TRBV19 and TRBJ2-1; 10 nucleotides align to TRBD2. CDR1 and CDR2 from the germline V gene are LNHDA and SQIVND (reference sequence). The CDR3 has 15 residues. Trimming cost V 1 base and J 6 bases; bases outside gene matches: 3. As DNA, the CDR3 is TGTGCCAGTAGTATAGGGACTAGCGGTGGCAATGAGCAGTTCTTC. Translating gives CASSIGTSGGNEQFF.

The sample holds one count of this clone. The chain carries TRBV2 and TRBJ2-3; D gene ambiguous. The CDR3 is 15 residues long. Germline V lookup: CDR1 SNHLY, CDR2 FYNNEI. V lost 4 bases and J lost 0, with 11 bases in between. The CDR3 DNA reads as TGTGCCAGCAGTGTGTTCGGAGCTAGCACAGATACGCAGTATTTT. This encodes CASSVFGASTDTQYF.

The rearrangement uses TRBV7-6 and TRBJ2-1; 13 nucleotides agree with TRBD2. The trim removed 4 bases at V and 2 bases at J, leaving 8 bases unmatched. This CDR3 has 18 residues. Germline V CDR1 and CDR2: SGHVS, FNYEAQ. DNA for the CDR3: TGTGCCAGCAGCTCTAGGGCCGGGACTAGCGGGACCTACAATGAGCAGTTCTTC. It specifies CASSSRAGTSGTYNEQFF.

The V gene is TRBV7-8, the J gene TRBJ2-3; tentative D call: TRBD2 (5 bases). V lost 1 base and J lost 9, with 11 bases in between. Looked up from germline, CDR1 is SGHVS and CDR2 is FQNEAQ. The CDR3 runs 13 residues. The CDR3, as DNA: TGTGCCAGCAGCTTAGAGAGGGAACGAACGCAGTATTTT. This translates into CASSLERERTQYF. Complete variable domain (other parts from reference TRBV7-8 and TRBJ2-3): GAGVSQSPRYKVAKRGQDVALRCDPISGHVSLFWYQQALGQGPEFLTYFQNEAQLDKSGLPSDRFFAERPEGSVSTLKIQRTQQEDSAVYLCASSLERERTQYFGPGTRLTVL.

This chain connects TRBV18 to TRBJ2-7; tentative D call: TRBD1 (6 bases). V was shortened by 0 bases and J by 6 bases, with 15 bases between the two germline ends. From germline, CDR1 is KGHSH and CDR2 LQKENI. This CDR3 is 15 amino acids long. The chain's CDR3 is CASSPPGHAYLEQYF. The CDR3 DNA reads TGTGCCAGCTCACCACCGGGACACGCCTATCTCGAGCAGTACTTC. The variable domain in full, with the rest retrieved from reference TRBV18 and TRBJ2-7, is NAGVMQNPRHLVRRRGQEARLRCSPMKGHSHVYWYRQLPEEGLKFMVYLQKENIIDESGMPKERFSAEFPKEGPSILRIQQVVRGDSAAYFCASSPPGHAYLEQYFGPGTRLTVT.

This clone was detected only once. The V gene is TRBV19, the J gene TRBJ2-6; D may be TRBD1 or TRBD2 (5 bases each). The germline V gene encodes CDR1 LNHDA and CDR2 SQIVND (reference sequence). The CDR3 has 17 residues. Trimming took off 6 bases at V and 2 bases at J, with 17 bases between the two ends. CDR3: CASRLLGGTAGANVLTF. As DNA, the CDR3 is TGTGCCAGTAGGTTACTTGGGGGTACGGCTGGGGCCAACGTCCTGACTTTC.

The V and J genes are TRBV10-2 and TRBJ2-7; possibly TRBD1 or TRBD2 for D (7 bases each). This CDR3 is built from 15 residues. Per germline, CDR1 WSHSY and CDR2 SAAADI. Trimming stripped 6 bases from V and 2 bases from J, with 17 bases between. CDR3 in amino acids: CASREDRTRAYEQYF. CDR3 coding DNA: TGCGCCAGCAGGGAGGACAGGACTAGAGCCTACGAGCAGTACTTC.

The chain combines TRBV6-1 with TRBJ2-3; 10 bases are shared with TRBD1. CDR3 size: 15 residues. The germline V gene encodes CDR1 MNHNS and CDR2 SASEGT. V dropped 7 bases and J dropped 3; count of bases not matched to a gene: 7. Written as DNA, the CDR3 is TGTGCCAGCAACGACAGGGGGCTGAGGACAGATACGCAGTATTTT. Its protein product is CASNDRGLRTDTQYF.

V usage is TRBV5-1 and J usage is TRBJ2-1; no clear D. The length of the CDR3 is 13 residues. The V end lost 4 bases, the J end lost 0 bases, and 5 bases lay between the germline ends. From germline, CDR1 is SGHRS and CDR2 YFSETQ. Written as DNA, the CDR3 is TGCGCCAGCAGCGAAAGCTCCTACAATGAGCAGTTCTTC. It is translated as CASSESSYNEQFF.

This chain links TRBV28 with TRBJ1-2; TRBD1 matches 9 bases. V gave up 4 bases and J gave up 5 bases; unmatched junction bases: 14. CDR3 length equals 17 residues. Germline V CDR1 and CDR2: MDHEN, SYDVKM. The CDR3 loop reads CASSSPAGTGFLYGYTF. CDR3 coding DNA: TGTGCCAGCAGTTCCCCAGCCGGGACAGGGTTTTTGTATGGCTACACCTTC.

This clone was detected once. The CDR3 coding sequence is TGTGCCAGCAGTGAACGGAGATACAATGAGCAGTTCTTC. This encodes CASSERRYNEQFF. The chain has TRBV6-1 and TRBJ2-1, with D unresolved. The V and J ends lost 2 bases and 4 bases respectively, with 6 bases between them. The CDR3 is made up of 13 amino acids. CDR1 and CDR2 from the germline V gene are MNHNS and SASEGT.

This chain joins TRBV7-9 and TRBJ2-2, with D perhaps TRBD2 (6 bases). V was clipped by 2 bases and J by 3 bases, with 13 bases between them. From germline, CDR1 is SEHNR and CDR2 FQNEAQ (reference sequence). The CDR3 has 16 amino acids. The CDR3 nucleotides are TGTGCCAGCAGCTTACTAGGGACTTTAGACACCGGGGAGCTGTTTTTT. Protein sequence: CASSLLGTLDTGELFF.

V gene TRBV5-1 combines with J gene TRBJ1-1; TRBD1 matches 7 bases. The J segment lost 5 bases and the V segment lost 4 bases, leaving 14 bases of the junction unmatched. Per the germline V gene, CDR1 is SGHRS and CDR2 is YFSETQ. This CDR3 is built from 16 residues. CDR3 residues: CASSLRRQGSGTEAFF. The CDR3 region has the DNA TGCGCCAGCAGCCTTAGACGACAGGGAAGCGGGACTGAAGCTTTCTTT.

This sequence joins TRBV28 and TRBJ2-5, with D tentatively TRBD1 or TRBD2 (5 bases each). CDR3 length: 15 amino acids. Germline V lookup: CDR1 MDHEN, CDR2 SYDVKM. The ends were cut back, 3 bases at V and 3 bases at J, with 14 bases in the middle. This chain's CDR3 is CASSFPVGREETQYF. Written as DNA, the CDR3 is TGTGCCAGCAGTTTTCCGGTGGGGCGGGAAGAGACCCAGTACTTC. Full variable domain (remainder filled in from reference TRBV28 and TRBJ2-5): DVKVTQSSRYLVKRTGEKVFLECVQDMDHENMFWYRQDPGLGLRLIYFSYDVKMKEKGDIPEGYSVSREKKERFSLILESASTNQTSMYLCASSFPVGREETQYFGPGTRLLVL.

The chain carries TRBV27 and TRBJ2-7; D unclear. Germline CDR1 is MNHEY and CDR2 is SMNVEV (reference sequence). This CDR3 contains 15 residues. Between the trimmed V and J ends, which lost 5 bases and 5 bases, there was a span of 19 bases. CDR3 coding DNA: TGTGCCAGCAGTACCTTCGGACGGCCCCCCAACGAGCAGTACTTC. Amino acid sequence: CASSTFGRPPNEQYF.

This clone has only one observation. This rearrangement joins TRBV6-5 to TRBJ2-7, with 10 bases lining up with TRBD2. This CDR3 is 15 amino acids long. Germline CDR1 reads MNHEY; CDR2 reads SVGAGI. V shed 6 bases, J shed 2 bases, and the junction held 7 bases outside the gene matches. CDR3 sequence: CASSRPGLATYEQYF. Here the CDR3 DNA reads TGTGCCAGCAGCCGACCGGGACTAGCGACCTACGAGCAGTACTTC.

The chain couples TRBV30 to TRBJ2-1, with a weak D call TRBD2 (6 bases). The CDR3 totals 16 residues. The V end was cut by 5 bases, the J end by 0 bases, with 17 bases between. The germline V gene has CDR1 GTSNPN and CDR2 SVGIG (reference sequence). The CDR3 DNA reads as TGTGCCTGGGCCCTTCGGAGCGGGCTCTCCTACAATGAGCAGTTCTTC. Translating it yields CAWALRSGLSYNEQFF.

V is TRBV19 and J is TRBJ2-2; D not certain. Trimming took 5 bases from V and 4 from J, leaving 11 bases between them. The CDR3 has 14 residues. Germline lookup yields CDR1 LNHDA and CDR2 SQIVND (reference sequence). Here the CDR3 reads CASSPIAPTGELFF. DNA of the CDR3: TGTGCCAGTAGTCCAATCGCGCCCACCGGGGAGCTGTTTTTT.

Here the CDR3 reads CASRTSGSTDTQYF. As DNA, the CDR3 is TGTGCCAGCAGAACTAGCGGGAGCACAGATACGCAGTATTTT. J is TRBJ2-3 and V is TRBV7-3; the match to TRBD2 covers 9 bases. V trimming: 6 bases; J trimming: 0 bases; junction bases outside the gene matches: 1. CDR3 length: 14 residues. Germline values: CDR1 SGHTA, CDR2 FQGTGA.